This TCR beta chain is drawn from a study of OX40 agonist ivuxolimab in advanced cancers. Trimming left V 6 bases short and J 3 bases short, with 9 bases between. This CDR3 region has 13 residues. In germline, CDR1 is LNHDA, CDR2 SQIVND (reference sequence). This clone is a singleton in its sample. Method: immunoSEQ multiplex PCR; TCRdb's copy keeps in-frame clones and lacks some. This table has some 30,000 clones, about four fifths appearing once. V and J are TRBV19 and TRBJ1-5, with unresolved D. The input for sequencing was CD4+ or CD8+ T cells sorted from blood, taken in a trial of the OX40 agonist ivuxolimab. This receptor was obtained from an adult with an advanced solid tumor such as melanoma, head and neck, liver or kidney cancer. The DNA for the CDR3 is TGTGCCAGTAGGAACAGCCCCAATCAGCCCCAGCATTTT. Protein product: CASRNSPNQPQHF. The variable domain in full, completed from reference TRBV19 and TRBJ1-5, reads DGGITQSPKYLFRKEGQNVTLSCEQNLNHDAMYWYRQDPGQGLRLIYYSQIVNDFQKGDIAEGYSVSREKKESFPLTVTSAQKNPTAFYLCASRNSPNQPQHFGDGTRLSIL.